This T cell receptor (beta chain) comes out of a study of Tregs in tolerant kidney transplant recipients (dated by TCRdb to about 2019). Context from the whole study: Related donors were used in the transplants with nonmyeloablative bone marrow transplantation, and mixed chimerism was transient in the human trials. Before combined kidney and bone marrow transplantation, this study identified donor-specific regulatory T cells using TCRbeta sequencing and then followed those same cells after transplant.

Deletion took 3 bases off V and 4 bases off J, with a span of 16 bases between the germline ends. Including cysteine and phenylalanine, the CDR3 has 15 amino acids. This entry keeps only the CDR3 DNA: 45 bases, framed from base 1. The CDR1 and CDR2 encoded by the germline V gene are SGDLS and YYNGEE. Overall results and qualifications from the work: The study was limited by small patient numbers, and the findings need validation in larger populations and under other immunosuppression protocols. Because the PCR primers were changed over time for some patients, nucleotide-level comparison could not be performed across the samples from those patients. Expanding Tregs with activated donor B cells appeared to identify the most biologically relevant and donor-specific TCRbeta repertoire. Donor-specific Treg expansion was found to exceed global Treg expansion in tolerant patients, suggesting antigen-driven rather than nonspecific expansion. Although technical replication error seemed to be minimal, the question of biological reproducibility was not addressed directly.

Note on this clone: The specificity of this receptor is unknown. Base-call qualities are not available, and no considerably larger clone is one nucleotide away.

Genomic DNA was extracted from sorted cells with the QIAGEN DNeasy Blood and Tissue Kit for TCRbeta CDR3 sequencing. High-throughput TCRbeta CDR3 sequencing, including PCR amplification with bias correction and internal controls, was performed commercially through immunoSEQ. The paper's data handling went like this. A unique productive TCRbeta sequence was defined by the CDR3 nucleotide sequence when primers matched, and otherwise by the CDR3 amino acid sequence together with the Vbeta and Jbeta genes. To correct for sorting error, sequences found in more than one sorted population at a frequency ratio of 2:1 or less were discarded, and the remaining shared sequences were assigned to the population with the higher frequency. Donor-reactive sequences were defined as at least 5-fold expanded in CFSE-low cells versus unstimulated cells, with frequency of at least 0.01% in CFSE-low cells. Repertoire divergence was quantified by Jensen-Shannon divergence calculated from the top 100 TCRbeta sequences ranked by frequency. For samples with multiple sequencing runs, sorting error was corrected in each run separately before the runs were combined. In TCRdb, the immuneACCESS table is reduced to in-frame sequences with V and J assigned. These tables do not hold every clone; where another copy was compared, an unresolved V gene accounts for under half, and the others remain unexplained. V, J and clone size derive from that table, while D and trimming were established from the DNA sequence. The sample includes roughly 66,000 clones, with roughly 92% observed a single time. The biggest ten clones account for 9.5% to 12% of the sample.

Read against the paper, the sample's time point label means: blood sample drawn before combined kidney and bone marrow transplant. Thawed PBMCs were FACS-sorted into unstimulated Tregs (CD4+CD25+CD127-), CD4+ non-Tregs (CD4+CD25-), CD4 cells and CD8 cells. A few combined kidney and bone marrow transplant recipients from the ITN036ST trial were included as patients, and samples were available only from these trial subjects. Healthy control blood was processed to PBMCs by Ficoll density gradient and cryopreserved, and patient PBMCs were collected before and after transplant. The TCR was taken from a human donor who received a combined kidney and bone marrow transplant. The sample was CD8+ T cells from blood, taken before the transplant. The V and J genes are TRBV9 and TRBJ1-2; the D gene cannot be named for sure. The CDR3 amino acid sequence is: CASSAPSGGPYGYTF. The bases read TGTGCCAGCAGCGCCCCCTCGGGAGGGCCCTATGGCTACACCTTC.